These 3 T cell receptor beta chains were sequenced from one sample in a study of blood T cell repertoires in COVID-19. The assay was immunoSEQ multiplex PCR, and TCRdb's table has in-frame clones only and misses some. The top ten clones hold about 6.5% of a sample with over 300,000 clones, around 91% of them seen once. Sequencing was performed on peripheral blood. Every receptor here comes from a man younger than 35 with active or convalescent COVID-19.

The V gene is TRBV9, the J gene TRBJ2-7, with a weak D call TRBD1 (8 bases). Germline CDR1 SGDLS, CDR2 YYNGEE. V was pared by 4 bases and J by 1 base, with 12 bases between. The CDR3 is 14 residues long. In DNA, the CDR3 is TGTGCCAGCAGCACAGGGGGGGGGTCCTACGAGCAGTACTTC. Amino acids: CASSTGGGSYEQYF.

The gene calls are TRBV5-1 and TRBJ2-3, with D possibly TRBD2 on 6 matching bases. CDR1 and CDR2 (germline): SGHRS, YFSETQ. V lost 5 bases and J lost 1, with 11 bases in between. The length of the CDR3 is 14 residues. CDR3 nucleotide sequence: TGCGCCAGCAGGGACGGGAGCGGCACAGATACGCAGTATTTT. Translated, it gives CASRDGSGTDTQYF.

The rearrangement links TRBV7-3 to TRBJ2-1, with 7 nucleotides matching TRBD1. The ends lost 5 bases at V and 2 bases at J; junction bases unmatched: 6. Germline-derived CDR1 and CDR2 are SGHTA and FQGTGA. The CDR3 has 15 residues. The CDR3 nucleotides read TGTGCCAGCAGCCCGGGGACAGTGGCCTACAATGAGCAGTTCTTC. It encodes CASSPGTVAYNEQFF.